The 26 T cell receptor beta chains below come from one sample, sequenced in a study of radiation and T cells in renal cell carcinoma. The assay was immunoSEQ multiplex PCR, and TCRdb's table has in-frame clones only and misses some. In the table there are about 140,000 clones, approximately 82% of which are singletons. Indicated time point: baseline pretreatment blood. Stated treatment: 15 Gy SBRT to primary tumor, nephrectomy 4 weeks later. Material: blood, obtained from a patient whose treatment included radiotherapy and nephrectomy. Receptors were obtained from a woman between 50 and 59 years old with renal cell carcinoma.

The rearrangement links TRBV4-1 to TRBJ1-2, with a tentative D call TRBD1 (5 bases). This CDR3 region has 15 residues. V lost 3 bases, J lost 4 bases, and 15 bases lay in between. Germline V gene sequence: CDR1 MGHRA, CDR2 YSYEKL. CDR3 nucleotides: TGCGCCAGCAGCCAGGGCCTGGTTGGGGGCTATGGCTACACCTTC. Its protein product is CASSQGLVGGYGYTF.

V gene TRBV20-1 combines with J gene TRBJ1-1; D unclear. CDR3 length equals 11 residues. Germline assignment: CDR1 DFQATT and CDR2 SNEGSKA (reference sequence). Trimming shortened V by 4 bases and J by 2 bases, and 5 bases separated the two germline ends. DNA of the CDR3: TGCAGTGCTAAATTTAACACTGAAGCTTTCTTT. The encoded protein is CSAKFNTEAFF.

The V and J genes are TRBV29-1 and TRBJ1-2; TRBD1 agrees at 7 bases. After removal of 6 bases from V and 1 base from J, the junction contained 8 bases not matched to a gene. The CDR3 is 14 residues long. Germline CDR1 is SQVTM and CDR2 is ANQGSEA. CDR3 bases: TGCAGCGTCGGACAGGTTGAGATTAACTATGGCTACACCTTC. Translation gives CSVGQVEINYGYTF.

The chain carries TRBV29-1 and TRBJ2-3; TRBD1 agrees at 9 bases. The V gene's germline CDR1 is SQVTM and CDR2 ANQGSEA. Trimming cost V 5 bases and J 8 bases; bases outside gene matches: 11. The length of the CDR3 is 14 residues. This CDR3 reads CSVLRDREDGTQYF. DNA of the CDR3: TGCAGCGTTCTCCGGGACAGGGAGGATGGTACGCAGTATTTT.

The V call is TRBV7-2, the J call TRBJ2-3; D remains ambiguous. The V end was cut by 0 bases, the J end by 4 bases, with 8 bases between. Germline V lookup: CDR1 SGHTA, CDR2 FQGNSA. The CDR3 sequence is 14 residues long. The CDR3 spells CASSLAIVADTQYF. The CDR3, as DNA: TGTGCCAGCAGCTTAGCGATTGTAGCAGATACGCAGTATTTT.

CDR3 region: CASSLELATDTQYF. The CDR3 DNA sequence: TGCGCCAGCAGCTTGGAGCTAGCCACAGATACGCAGTATTTT. The V call is TRBV5-1, the J call TRBJ2-3; weak D call: TRBD2 (5 bases). The CDR3 runs to 14 residues. The V gene's germline CDR1 is SGHRS and CDR2 YFSETQ. The ends were cut back, 0 bases at V and 2 bases at J, with 7 bases in the middle.

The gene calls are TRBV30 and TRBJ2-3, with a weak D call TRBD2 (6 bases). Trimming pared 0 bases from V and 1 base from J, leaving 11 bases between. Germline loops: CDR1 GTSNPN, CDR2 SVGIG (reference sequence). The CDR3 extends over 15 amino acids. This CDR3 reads CAWSVLGLRTDTQYF. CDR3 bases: TGTGCCTGGAGTGTACTGGGACTTCGCACAGATACGCAGTATTTT.

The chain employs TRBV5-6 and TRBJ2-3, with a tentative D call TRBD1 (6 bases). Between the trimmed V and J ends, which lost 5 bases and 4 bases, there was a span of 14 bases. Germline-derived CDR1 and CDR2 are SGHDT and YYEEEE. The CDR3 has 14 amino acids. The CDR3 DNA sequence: TGTGCCAGCAGTCAAACAGGGCTCCCAGATACGCAGTATTTT. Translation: CASSQTGLPDTQYF. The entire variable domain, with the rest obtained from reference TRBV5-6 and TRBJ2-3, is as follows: DAGVTQSPTHLIKTRGQQVTLRCSPKSGHDTVSWYQQALGQGPQFIFQYYEEEERQRGNFPDRFSGHQFPNYSSELNVNALLLGDSALYLCASSQTGLPDTQYFGPGTRLTVL.

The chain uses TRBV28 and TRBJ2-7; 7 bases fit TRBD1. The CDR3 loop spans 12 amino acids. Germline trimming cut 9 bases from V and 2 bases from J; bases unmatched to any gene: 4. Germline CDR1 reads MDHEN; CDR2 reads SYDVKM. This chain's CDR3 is CASRQGTYEQYF. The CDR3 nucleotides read TGTGCCAGTAGACAGGGCACCTACGAGCAGTACTTC.

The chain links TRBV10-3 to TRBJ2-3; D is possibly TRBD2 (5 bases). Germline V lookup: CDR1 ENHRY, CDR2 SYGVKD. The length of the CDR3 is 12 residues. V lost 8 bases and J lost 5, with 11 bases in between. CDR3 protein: CAIGRTGDTQYF. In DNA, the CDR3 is TGTGCCATCGGGAGAACCGGAGATACGCAGTATTTT.

CDR3 loop: CASSQHGNPGNTIYF. CDR3 nucleotide sequence: TGCGCCAGCAGCCAACATGGAAACCCTGGAAACACCATATATTTT. The J gene is TRBJ1-3, the V gene TRBV4-3; no definite D call. Germline values: CDR1 LGHNA, CDR2 YSLEER. This CDR3 contains 15 residues. Trimming left V 2 bases short and J 2 bases short, with 10 bases between.

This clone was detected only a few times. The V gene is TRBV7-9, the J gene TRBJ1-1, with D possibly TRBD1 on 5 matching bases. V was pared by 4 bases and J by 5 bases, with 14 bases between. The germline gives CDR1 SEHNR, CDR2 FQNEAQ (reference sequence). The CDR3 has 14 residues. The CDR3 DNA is TGTGCCAGCAGCTACAGCCGGGGCCGGACTGAAGCTTTCTTT. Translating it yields CASSYSRGRTEAFF.

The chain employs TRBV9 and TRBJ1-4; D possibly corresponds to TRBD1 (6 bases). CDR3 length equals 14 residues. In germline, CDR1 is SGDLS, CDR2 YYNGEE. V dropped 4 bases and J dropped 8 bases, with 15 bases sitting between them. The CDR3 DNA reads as TGTGCCAGCAGCCGAGCAGGGGCTCGGGAAAAACTGTTTTTT. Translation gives CASSRAGAREKLFF.

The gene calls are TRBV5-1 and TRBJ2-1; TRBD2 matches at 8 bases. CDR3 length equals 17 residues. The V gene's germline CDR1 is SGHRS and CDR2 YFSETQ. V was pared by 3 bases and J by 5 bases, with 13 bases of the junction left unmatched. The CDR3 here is CASSSSTSGGADNEQFF. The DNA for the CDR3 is TGCGCCAGCAGCTCCTCTACTAGCGGAGGGGCCGACAATGAGCAGTTCTTC.

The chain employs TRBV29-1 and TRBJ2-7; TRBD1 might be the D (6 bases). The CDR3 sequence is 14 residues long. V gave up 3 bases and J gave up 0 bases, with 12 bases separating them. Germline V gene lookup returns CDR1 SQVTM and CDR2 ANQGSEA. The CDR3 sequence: CSVDVSGDSYEQYF. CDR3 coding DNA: TGCAGCGTTGATGTTTCAGGGGACTCCTACGAGCAGTACTTC.

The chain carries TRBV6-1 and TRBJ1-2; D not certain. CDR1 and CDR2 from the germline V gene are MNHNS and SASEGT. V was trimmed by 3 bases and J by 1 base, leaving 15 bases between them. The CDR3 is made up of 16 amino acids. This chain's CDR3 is CASSEEPPPINYGYTF. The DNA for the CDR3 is TGTGCCAGCAGTGAGGAGCCCCCGCCCATTAACTATGGCTACACCTTC.

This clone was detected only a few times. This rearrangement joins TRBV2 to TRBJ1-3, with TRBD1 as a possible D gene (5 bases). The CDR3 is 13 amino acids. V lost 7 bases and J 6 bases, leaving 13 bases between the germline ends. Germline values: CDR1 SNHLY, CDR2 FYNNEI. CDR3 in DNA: TGTGCCAGCACCGGGACGCAAGTAAACACCATATATTTT. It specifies CASTGTQVNTIYF.

The CDR3 DNA reads TGCGCCAGCAGTCGTGGACAGCTAATAAACACCGGGGAGCTGTTTTTT. This sequence encodes CASSRGQLINTGELFF. V usage is TRBV5-1 and J usage is TRBJ2-2; D may be TRBD1 (6 bases). Trimming removed 5 bases at V and 2 bases at J, with 16 bases between. The CDR3 totals 16 residues. Germline V CDR1 and CDR2: SGHRS, YFSETQ.

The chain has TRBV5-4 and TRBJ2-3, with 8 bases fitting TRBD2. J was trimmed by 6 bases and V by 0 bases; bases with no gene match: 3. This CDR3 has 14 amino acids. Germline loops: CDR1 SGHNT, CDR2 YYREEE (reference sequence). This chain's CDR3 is CASSLEVAGDTQYF. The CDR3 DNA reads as TGTGCCAGCAGCTTGGAAGTAGCGGGGGATACGCAGTATTTT.

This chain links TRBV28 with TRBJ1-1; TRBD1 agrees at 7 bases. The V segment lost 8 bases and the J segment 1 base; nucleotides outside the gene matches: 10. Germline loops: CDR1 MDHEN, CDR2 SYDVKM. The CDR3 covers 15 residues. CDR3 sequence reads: CASGGRTGENTEAFF. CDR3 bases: TGTGCCAGCGGTGGCAGGACAGGAGAGAACACTGAAGCTTTCTTT.

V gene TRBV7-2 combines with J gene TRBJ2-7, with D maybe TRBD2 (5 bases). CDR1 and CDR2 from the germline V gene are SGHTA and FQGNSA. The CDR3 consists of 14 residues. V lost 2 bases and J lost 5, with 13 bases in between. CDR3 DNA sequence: TGTGCCAGCAGCTTACGAGGGCCCCAAAACGAGCAGTACTTC. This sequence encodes CASSLRGPQNEQYF.

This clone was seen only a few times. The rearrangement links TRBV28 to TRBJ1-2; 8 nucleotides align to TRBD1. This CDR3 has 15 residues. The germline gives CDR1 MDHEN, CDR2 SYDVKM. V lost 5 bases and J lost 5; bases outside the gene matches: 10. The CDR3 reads CASSLGTGDIYGYTF. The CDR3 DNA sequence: TGTGCCAGCAGTCTCGGGACAGGCGATATTTATGGCTACACCTTC.

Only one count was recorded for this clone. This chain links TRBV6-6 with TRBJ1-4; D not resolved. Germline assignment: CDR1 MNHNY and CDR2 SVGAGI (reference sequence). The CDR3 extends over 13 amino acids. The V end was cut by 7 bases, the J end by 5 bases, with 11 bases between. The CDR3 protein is CASISTENEKLFF. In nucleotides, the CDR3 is TGTGCCAGCATTTCGACGGAAAATGAAAAACTGTTTTTT.

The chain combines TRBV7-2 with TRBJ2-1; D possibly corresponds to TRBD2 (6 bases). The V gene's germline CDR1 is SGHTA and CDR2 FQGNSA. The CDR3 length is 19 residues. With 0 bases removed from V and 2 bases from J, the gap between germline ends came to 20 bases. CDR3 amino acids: CASSLAGGRESPTYNEQFF. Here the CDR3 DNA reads TGTGCCAGCAGCTTAGCGGGGGGACGGGAATCACCCACCTACAATGAGCAGTTCTTC.

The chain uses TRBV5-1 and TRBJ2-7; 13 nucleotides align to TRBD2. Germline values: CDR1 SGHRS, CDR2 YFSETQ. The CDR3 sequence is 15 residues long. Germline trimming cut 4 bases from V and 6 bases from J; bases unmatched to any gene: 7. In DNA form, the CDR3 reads TGCGCCAGCAGCCCGACTAGCGGGAGGATCGGCGAGCAGTACTTC. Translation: CASSPTSGRIGEQYF.

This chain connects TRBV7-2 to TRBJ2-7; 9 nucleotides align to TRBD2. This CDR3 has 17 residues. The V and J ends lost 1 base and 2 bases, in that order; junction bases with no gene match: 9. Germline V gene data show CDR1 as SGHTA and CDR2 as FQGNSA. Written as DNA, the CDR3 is TGTGCCAGCAGCTTAGTGGCTAGCGGGGCTTCAACCTACGAGCAGTACTTC. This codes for CASSLVASGASTYEQYF.